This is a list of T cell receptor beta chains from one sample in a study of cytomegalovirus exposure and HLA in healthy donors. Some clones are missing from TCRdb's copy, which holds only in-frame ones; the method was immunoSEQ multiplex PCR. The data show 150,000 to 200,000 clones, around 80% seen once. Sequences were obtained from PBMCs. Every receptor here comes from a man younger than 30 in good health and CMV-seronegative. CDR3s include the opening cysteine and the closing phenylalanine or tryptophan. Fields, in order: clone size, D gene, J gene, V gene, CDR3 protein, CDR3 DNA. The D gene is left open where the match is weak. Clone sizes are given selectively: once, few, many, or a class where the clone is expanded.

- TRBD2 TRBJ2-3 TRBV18 CASSLVRLAGGNTDTQYF TGTGCCAGCTCCCTGGTCCGACTAGCGGGAGGTAACACAGATACGCAGTATTTT
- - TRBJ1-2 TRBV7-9 CASSLEAGYGYTF TGTGCCAGCAGCTTAGAGGCGGGCTATGGCTACACCTTC
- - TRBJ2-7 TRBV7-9 CASSPKAAYEQYF TGTGCCAGCAGCCCCAAGGCGGCCTACGAGCAGTACTTC
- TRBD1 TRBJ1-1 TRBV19 CASRMKSGTGNTEAFF TGTGCCAGTAGGATGAAGTCCGGGACAGGGAACACTGAAGCTTTCTTT
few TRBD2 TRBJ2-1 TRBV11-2 CASSLETSAYNEQFF TGTGCCAGCAGCTTAGAGACTAGCGCCTACAATGAGCAGTTCTTC
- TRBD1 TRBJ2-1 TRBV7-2 CASSPGTGGHEQFF TGTGCCAGCAGCCCTGGGACAGGGGGACATGAGCAGTTCTTC
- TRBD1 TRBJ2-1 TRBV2 CASSPDRANEQFF TGTGCCAGCAGTCCTGACAGGGCCAATGAGCAGTTCTTC
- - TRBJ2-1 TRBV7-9 CASSLRRGRYNEQFF TGTGCCAGCAGCTTAAGGCGGGGCCGCTACAATGAGCAGTTCTTC
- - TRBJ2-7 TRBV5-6 CASSRTAGRSSYEQYF TGTGCCAGCAGCCGAACCGCAGGCCGCAGCTCCTACGAGCAGTACTTC
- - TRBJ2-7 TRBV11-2 CASSTGWLAGSYEQYF TGTGCCAGCAGCACGGGTTGGCTAGCCGGATCCTACGAGCAGTACTTC
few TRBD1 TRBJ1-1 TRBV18 CASSPPATGRNTEAFF TGTGCCAGCTCACCACCGGCGACAGGGAGGAACACTGAAGCTTTCTTT
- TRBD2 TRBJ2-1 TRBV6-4 CASSDASGRGEQFF TGTGCCAGCAGTGATGCTAGCGGGAGAGGTGAGCAGTTCTTC
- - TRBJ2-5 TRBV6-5 CASSYNGETQYF TGTGCCAGCAGTTACAACGGGGAGACCCAGTACTTC
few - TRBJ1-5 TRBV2 CASSEGTVLNQPQHF TGTGCCAGCAGTGAAGGGACAGTACTCAATCAGCCCCAGCATTTT
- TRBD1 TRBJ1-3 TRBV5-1 CASSSGTGSYTIYF TGCGCCAGCAGCTCCGGGACAGGGAGTTACACCATATATTTT
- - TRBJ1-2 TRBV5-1 CASSFRTPANYGYTF TGCGCCAGCAGCTTCCGGACTCCAGCTAACTATGGCTACACCTTC
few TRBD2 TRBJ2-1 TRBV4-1 CASSRLASNFEQFF TGCGCCAGCAGCCGACTAGCGAGTAACTTTGAGCAGTTCTTC